Each of the 18 T cell receptor beta chains below was sequenced from the same sample in a study of CD8 T cell repertoires and HIV-1 epitope variants. TCRdb's copy holds only in-frame clones and misses some; the assay was immunoSEQ multiplex PCR. The sample includes 2,600 or so clones, 73% seen only once; the top ten take about 43%. Their cognate antigens are unknown. Sequenced sample: cultured CD8+ T cells derived from PBMCs. The receptor set was obtained from a male donor with HIV.

The DNA of the CDR3 is TGTGCCTGGAGTGTAACAGGCCAAACTTTGCCCCTCCACTTT. Amino acid sequence: CAWSVTGQTLPLHF. The chain is built from TRBV30 and TRBJ1-6; D might be TRBD1 (5 bases). Germline CDR1 is GTSNPN and CDR2 is SVGIG (reference sequence). V was shortened by 0 bases and J by 13 bases, with 16 bases between the two germline ends. The CDR3 spans 14 residues.

The chain recombines TRBV6-5 with TRBJ1-1; perhaps TRBD1 as D (5 bases). The germline V and J ends were trimmed by 3 bases and 4 bases, with 18 bases remaining between them. From germline, CDR1 is MNHEY and CDR2 SVGAGI. The CDR3 runs to 16 residues. The CDR3 nucleotides read TGTGCCAGCAGTTATAAAACAGGCCCCGGGGGCACTGAAGCTTTCTTT. It specifies CASSYKTGPGGTEAFF.

The rearrangement uses TRBV6-5 and TRBJ2-3, with 7 bases aligning to TRBD2. Trimming took 9 bases from V and 1 from J; bases not matched to a gene: 4. CDR1 is MNHEY, CDR2 SVGAGI, per germline. The CDR3 spans 13 residues. CDR3 DNA: TGTGCCAGTTCGGGGAGGGGCACAGATACGCAGTATTTT. Translation: CASSGRGTDTQYF.

The rearrangement joins TRBV4-3 to TRBJ2-7, with D perhaps matching TRBD1 or TRBD2 (5 bases each). Trimming removed 2 bases at V and 6 bases at J, with 11 bases between. Germline V gene data show CDR1 as LGHNA and CDR2 as YSLEER. The CDR3 consists of 13 residues. This chain's CDR3 is CASSQYRGGEQYF. Written as DNA, the CDR3 is TGCGCCAGCAGCCAATACCGGGGCGGCGAGCAGTACTTC.

V and J are TRBV6-4 and TRBJ2-3; 7 bases map to TRBD1. V shed 3 bases and J 4 bases; nucleotides not matched to a gene: 4. The CDR3 runs to 14 residues. The germline V gene encodes CDR1 MRHNA and CDR2 SNTAGT. In DNA form, the CDR3 reads TGTGCCAGCAGTGAAGAGGGGGCGGCAGATACGCAGTATTTT. Translation: CASSEEGAADTQYF.

The rearrangement uses TRBV7-2 and TRBJ1-5; D is unclear. V was pared by 2 bases and J by 6 bases, with 14 bases between. This CDR3 is built from 15 residues. Germline assignment: CDR1 SGHTA and CDR2 FQGNSA. CDR3 nucleotide sequence: TGTGCCAGCAGCTTAACGGTCGCCAAGGGTCAGCCCCAGCATTTT. Translating it yields CASSLTVAKGQPQHF.

This clone turned up a few times. This chain joins TRBV9 and TRBJ1-1; TRBD1 is a possible D gene (5 bases). CDR3 length: 11 residues. V gave up 6 bases and J gave up 5 bases, with 8 bases separating them. The germline gives CDR1 SGDLS, CDR2 YYNGEE. The CDR3, as DNA: TGTGCCAGCAAAGGGGAAACTGAAGCTTTCTTT. It specifies CASKGETEAFF.

DNA of the CDR3: TGTGCCAGCAGCTCTGGACTAGCGGGAGAAGGAGGGTTCTTC. Amino acids: CASSSGLAGEGGFF. The chain joins TRBV7-2 to TRBJ2-1; 13 bases are shared with TRBD2. V lost 4 bases and J lost 15; bases outside the gene matches: 9. CDR3 size: 14 residues. The germline gives CDR1 SGHTA, CDR2 FQGNSA.

This chain connects TRBV29-1 to TRBJ1-4; possibly TRBD1 for D (5 bases). This CDR3 comprises 14 residues. Trimming left V 7 bases short and J 8 bases short, with 20 bases between. Looked up from germline, CDR1 is SQVTM and CDR2 is ANQGSEA. Here the CDR3 DNA reads TGCAGCGCCACCCGTGGAGGGGTGAAAGAAAAACTGTTTTTT. Its translation: CSATRGGVKEKLFF.

This clone was found once. The rearrangement links TRBV5-1 to TRBJ2-1; D is ambiguous. With 0 bases removed from V and 2 bases from J, the gap between germline ends came to 6 bases. Per germline, CDR1 SGHRS and CDR2 YFSETQ. The CDR3 extends over 14 amino acids. As DNA, the CDR3 is TGCGCCAGCAGCTTGGGAGAAACCTACAATGAGCAGTTCTTC. Translation gives CASSLGETYNEQFF.

This rearrangement joins TRBV5-4 to TRBJ1-2; TRBD1 agrees at 10 bases. CDR1 SGHNT and CDR2 YYREEE come from the germline V gene (reference sequence). Trimming removed 3 bases from V and 3 bases from J; junction bases left unmatched: 2. The CDR3 runs 14 residues. CDR3 region: CASSSGQGYYGYTF. CDR3 nucleotide sequence: TGTGCCAGCAGCTCGGGACAGGGGTACTATGGCTACACCTTC.

The rearrangement joins TRBV5-1 to TRBJ2-2; 7 bases agree with TRBD1. This CDR3 has 14 residues. Trimming cost V 2 bases and J 4 bases; bases outside gene matches: 2. CDR1 is SGHRS and CDR2 is YFSETQ in the germline V gene. The CDR3 coding sequence is TGCGCCAGCAGCTTTTCAGGGGGCACCGGGGAGCTGTTTTTT. Residues: CASSFSGGTGELFF. Supplemented by reference TRBV5-1 and TRBJ2-2, the full variable domain reads KAGVTQTPRYLIKTRGQQVTLSCSPISGHRSVSWYQQTPGQGLQFLFEYFSETQRNKGNFPGRFSGRQFSNSRSEMNVSTLELGDSALYLCASSFSGGTGELFFGEGSRLTVL.

The table lists this clone with a few counts. This chain links TRBV7-6 with TRBJ1-5; D remains unclear. Looked up from germline, CDR1 is SGHVS and CDR2 is FNYEAQ. The CDR3 consists of 15 residues. Trimming took off 1 base at V and 1 base at J, with 8 bases between the two ends. The CDR3 sequence: CASSLGGGSNQPQHF. The CDR3 nucleotides read TGTGCCAGCAGCTTAGGGGGTGGGAGCAATCAGCCCCAGCATTTT.

J is TRBJ2-3 and V is TRBV7-7; unclear D gene. Germline V gives CDR1 SSHAT, CDR2 FNYEAQ (reference sequence). The CDR3 covers 14 residues. V lost 5 bases to trimming and J lost 0 bases, with 9 bases between them. CDR3 amino acids: CASSPDGSTDTQYF. CDR3 nucleotides: TGTGCCAGCAGCCCAGACGGAAGCACAGATACGCAGTATTTT.

V is TRBV27 and J is TRBJ1-2, with D perhaps matching TRBD1 (6 bases). Per germline, CDR1 MNHEY and CDR2 SMNVEV (reference sequence). The CDR3 contains 13 residues. Trimming removed 4 bases from V and 7 bases from J, with 13 bases in between. This CDR3 reads CASSWPGGGGYTF. CDR3 bases: TGTGCCAGCAGTTGGCCGGGGGGCGGTGGCTACACCTTC.

In its sample, this clone was seen a few times. The chain employs TRBV7-9 and TRBJ1-1; the match to TRBD1 covers 7 bases. The trim removed 5 bases at V and 7 bases at J, leaving 10 bases unmatched. Looked up from germline, CDR1 is SEHNR and CDR2 is FQNEAQ (reference sequence). The CDR3 loop spans 14 amino acids. The CDR3 spells CASSLSGGSYEAFF. The CDR3 DNA sequence: TGTGCCAGCAGCCTATCAGGGGGTAGCTATGAAGCTTTCTTT. The full variable domain, with the rest looked up from reference TRBV7-9 and TRBJ1-1, is DTGVSQNPRHKITKRGQNVTFRCDPISEHNRLYWYRQTLGQGPEFLTYFQNEAQLEKSRLLSDRFSAERPKGSFSTLEIQRTEQGDSAMYLCASSLSGGSYEAFFGQGTRLTVV.

This chain joins TRBV7-9 and TRBJ2-1; D may match TRBD1 or TRBD2 (5 bases each). This CDR3 comprises 15 residues. The V end lost 5 bases, the J end lost 3 bases, and 14 bases lay between the germline ends. The germline V gene has CDR1 SEHNR and CDR2 FQNEAQ (reference sequence). CDR3 in amino acids: CASSPVGDRYNEQFF. The CDR3 DNA reads TGTGCCAGCAGCCCTGTGGGGGATCGCTACAATGAGCAGTTCTTC. Complete variable domain (other parts from reference TRBV7-9 and TRBJ2-1): DTGVSQNPRHKITKRGQNVTFRCDPISEHNRLYWYRQTLGQGPEFLTYFQNEAQLEKSRLLSDRFSAERPKGSFSTLEIQRTEQGDSAMYLCASSPVGDRYNEQFFGPGTRLTVL.

By sample fraction, this clone is large. J is TRBJ1-2 and V is TRBV4-2, with 7 nucleotides matching TRBD1. The CDR3 runs 15 residues. V was clipped by 4 bases and J by 7 bases; unmatched bases: 12. CDR1 and CDR2 (germline): LGHNA, YNFKEQ. The CDR3 DNA reads as TGTGCCAGCAGCCTAGGGGACAGCGGGAGGGGTGGCTACACCTTC. Translation gives CASSLGDSGRGGYTF.